A selection of T cell receptor beta chains follows, all from one sample in a study of regulatory T cells in long-lasting Graves disease. TCRdb fed the multiplex PCR reads into MiXCR, producing one record per CDR3 protein. The table includes around 450,000 distinct CDR3 sequences, 15% detected once. This sample also appeared in a second study, on T cells in Graves' hyperthyroidism and ophthalmopathy.

The sequences come from peripheral blood mononuclear cells (PBMCs), collected at new diagnosis, from a patient treated with antithyroid drugs. Source of these receptors: a woman aged 25 to 39 with Graves disease. Both conserved end residues are trimmed from each CDR3. Each record gives: CDR3 protein, J gene, V gene.

CDR3 protein: ASSFVRAGEQF
J gene: TRBJ2-1
V gene: TRBV5-6

CDR3 protein: ASSTGTSGPYNEQF
J gene: TRBJ2-1
V gene: TRBV19

CDR3 protein: ASSLGVGYDGNTIY
J gene: TRBJ1-3
V gene: TRBV7-7

CDR3 protein: ASSYRSSGEQY
J gene: TRBJ2-7
V gene: TRBV7-9

CDR3 protein: ATRPGGWETRY
J gene: TRBJ2-5
V gene: TRBV6-2/TRBV6-3

CDR3 protein: ASSQDGLPQETQY
J gene: TRBJ2-5
V gene: TRBV3-1

CDR3 protein: ATHGDGRNEQF
J gene: TRBJ2-1
V gene: TRBV15

CDR3 protein: ASSPPGTGNYGYT
J gene: TRBJ1-2
V gene: TRBV4-1

CDR3 protein: ASSPPKVANYGYT
J gene: TRBJ1-2
V gene: TRBV4-1

CDR3 protein: ATSRTGDSGANVLT
J gene: TRBJ2-6
V gene: TRBV15

CDR3 protein: ASSLGPLPQGTNEKLF
J gene: TRBJ1-4
V gene: TRBV5-6

CDR3 protein: ASTSGLLSYEQY
J gene: TRBJ2-7
V gene: TRBV27

CDR3 protein: ASSFLQGALNTEAF
J gene: TRBJ1-1
V gene: TRBV5-1

CDR3 protein: ASRAGVTGELF
J gene: TRBJ2-2
V gene: TRBV6-1

CDR3 protein: ASSPPTGRGYNEQF
J gene: TRBJ2-1
V gene: TRBV28

CDR3 protein: ASSPGPSGRFHEQF
J gene: TRBJ2-1
V gene: TRBV12-3/TRBV12-4